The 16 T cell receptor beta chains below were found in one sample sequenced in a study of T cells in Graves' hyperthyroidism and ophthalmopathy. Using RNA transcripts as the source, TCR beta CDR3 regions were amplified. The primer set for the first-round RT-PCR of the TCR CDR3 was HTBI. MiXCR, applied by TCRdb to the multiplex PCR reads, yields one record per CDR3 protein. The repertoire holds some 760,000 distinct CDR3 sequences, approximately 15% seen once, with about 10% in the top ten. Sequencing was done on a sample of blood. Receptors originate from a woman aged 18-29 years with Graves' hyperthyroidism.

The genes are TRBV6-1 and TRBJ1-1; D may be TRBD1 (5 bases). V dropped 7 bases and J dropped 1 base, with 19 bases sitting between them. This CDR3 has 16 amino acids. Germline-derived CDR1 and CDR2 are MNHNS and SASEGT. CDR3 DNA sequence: TGTGCCAGCACCGCCCTATGGGGGGGTTCGAACACTGAAGCTTTCTTT. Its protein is CASTALWGGSNTEAFF.

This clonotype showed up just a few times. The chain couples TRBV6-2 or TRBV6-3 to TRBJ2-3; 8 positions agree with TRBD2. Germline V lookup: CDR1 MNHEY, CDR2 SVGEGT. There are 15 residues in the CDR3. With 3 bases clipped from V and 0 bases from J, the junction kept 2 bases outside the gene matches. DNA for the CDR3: TGTGCCAGCAGTTATTGGACTAGCAGCACAGATACGCAGTATTTT. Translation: CASSYWTSSTDTQYF.

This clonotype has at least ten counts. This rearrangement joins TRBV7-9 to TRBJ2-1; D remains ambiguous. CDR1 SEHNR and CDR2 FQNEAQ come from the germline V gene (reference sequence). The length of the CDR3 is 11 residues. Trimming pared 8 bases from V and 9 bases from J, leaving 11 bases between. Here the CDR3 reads CASHRASEQFF. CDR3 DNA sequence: TGTGCCAGCCACCGAGCGAGTGAGCAGTTCTTC.

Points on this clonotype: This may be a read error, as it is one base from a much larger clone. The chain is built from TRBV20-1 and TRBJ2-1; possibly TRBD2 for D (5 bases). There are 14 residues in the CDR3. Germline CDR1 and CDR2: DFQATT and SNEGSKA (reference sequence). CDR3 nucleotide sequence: TGCAGTGCGAATGGCGGGCGAGGAAACAATGGGCAGTTCTTC. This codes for CSANGGRGNNGQFF.

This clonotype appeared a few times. CDR3 amino acids: CASSYAREKLFF. The CDR3 DNA reads as TGTGCCAGCAGTTACGCGCGAGAAAAACTGTTTTTT. This chain joins TRBV6-2 or TRBV6-3 and TRBJ1-4; no firm D call. The V gene's germline CDR1 is MNHEY and CDR2 SVGEGT. This CDR3 is built from 12 residues. V was trimmed by 2 bases and J by 8 bases, leaving 6 bases between them.

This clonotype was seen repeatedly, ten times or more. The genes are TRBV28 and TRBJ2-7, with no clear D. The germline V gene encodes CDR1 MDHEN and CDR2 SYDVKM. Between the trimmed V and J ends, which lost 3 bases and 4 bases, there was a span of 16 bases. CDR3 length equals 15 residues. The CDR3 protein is CASSFTRAGRYEQYF. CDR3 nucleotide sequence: TGTGCCAGCAGTTTCACCCGGGCCGGGCGTTACGAGCAGTACTTC.

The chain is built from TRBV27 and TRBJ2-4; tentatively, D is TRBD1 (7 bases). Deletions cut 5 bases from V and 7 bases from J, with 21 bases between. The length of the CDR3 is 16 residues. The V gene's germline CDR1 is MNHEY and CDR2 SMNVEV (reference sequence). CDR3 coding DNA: TGTGCCAGCAGTCCCCGTCGCTTGGCAGGGGGGAACATTCAGTACTTC. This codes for CASSPRRLAGGNIQYF.

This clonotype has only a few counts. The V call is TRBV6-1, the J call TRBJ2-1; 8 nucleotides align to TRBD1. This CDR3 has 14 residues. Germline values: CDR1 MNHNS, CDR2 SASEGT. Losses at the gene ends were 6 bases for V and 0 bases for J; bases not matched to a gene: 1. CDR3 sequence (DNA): TGTGCCAGCAGGGGACAGGCCTCCTACAATGAGCAGTTCTTC. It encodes CASRGQASYNEQFF.

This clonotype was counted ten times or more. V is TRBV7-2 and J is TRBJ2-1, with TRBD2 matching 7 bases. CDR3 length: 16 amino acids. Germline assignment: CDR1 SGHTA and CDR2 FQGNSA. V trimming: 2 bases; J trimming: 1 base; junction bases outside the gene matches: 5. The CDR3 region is CASSLLWGGSYNEQFF. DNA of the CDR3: TGTGCCAGCAGCTTACTTTGGGGGGGTTCCTACAATGAGCAGTTCTTC.

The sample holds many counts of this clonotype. The CDR3 sequence is CASSQDRASYEQYF. DNA for the CDR3: TGCGCCAGCAGCCAAGATCGGGCCAGCTACGAGCAGTACTTC. The chain has TRBV4-1 and TRBJ2-7, with D unresolved. Per germline, CDR1 MGHRA and CDR2 YSYEKL. The CDR3 length is 14 residues. V was shortened by 0 bases and J by 3 bases, with 9 bases between the two germline ends.

This chain's CDR3 is CSAEWIMNTEAFF. Here the CDR3 DNA reads TGCAGTGCGGAGTGGATCATGAACACTGAAGCTTTCTTT. The chain joins TRBV20-1 to TRBJ1-1, with D hard to call. Trimming pared 6 bases from V and 0 bases from J, leaving 11 bases between. Germline values: CDR1 DFQATT, CDR2 SNEGSKA (reference sequence). The CDR3 is 13 residues long.

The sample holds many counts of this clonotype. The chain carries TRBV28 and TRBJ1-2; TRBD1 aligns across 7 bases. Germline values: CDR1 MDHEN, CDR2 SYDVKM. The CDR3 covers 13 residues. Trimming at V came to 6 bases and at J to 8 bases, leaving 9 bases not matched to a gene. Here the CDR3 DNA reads TGTGCCAGCAGACCAACAGGGGTGGGAGGCTACACCTTC. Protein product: CASRPTGVGGYTF.

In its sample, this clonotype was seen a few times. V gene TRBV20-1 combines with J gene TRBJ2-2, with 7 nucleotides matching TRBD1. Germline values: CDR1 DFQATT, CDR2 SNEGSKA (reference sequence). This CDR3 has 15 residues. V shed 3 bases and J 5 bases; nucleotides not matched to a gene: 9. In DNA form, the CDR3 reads TGCAGTGCTAGGATCTGGGACAGTGGTACCGGGGAGCTGTTTTTT. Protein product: CSARIWDSGTGELFF.

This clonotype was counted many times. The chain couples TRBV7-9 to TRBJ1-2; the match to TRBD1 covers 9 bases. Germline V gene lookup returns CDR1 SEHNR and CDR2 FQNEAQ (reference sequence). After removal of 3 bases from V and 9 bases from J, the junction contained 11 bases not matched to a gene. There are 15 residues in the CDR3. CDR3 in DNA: TGTGCCAGCAGCTTTCGGGATCCGGGACAGGGAAGCTACACCTTC. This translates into CASSFRDPGQGSYTF.

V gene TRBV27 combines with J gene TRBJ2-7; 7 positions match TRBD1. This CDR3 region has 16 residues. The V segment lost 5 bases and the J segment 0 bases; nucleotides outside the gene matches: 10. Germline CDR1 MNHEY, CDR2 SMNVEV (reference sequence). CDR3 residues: CASSLQTGTLSYEQYF. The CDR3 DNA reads TGTGCCAGCAGTCTCCAGACAGGGACCCTCTCCTACGAGCAGTACTTC.

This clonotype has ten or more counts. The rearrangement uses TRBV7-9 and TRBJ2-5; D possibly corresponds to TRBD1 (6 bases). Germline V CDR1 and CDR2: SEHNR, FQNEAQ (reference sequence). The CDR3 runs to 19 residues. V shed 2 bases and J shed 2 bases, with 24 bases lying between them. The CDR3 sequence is CASSLWGRRSGLRQETQYF. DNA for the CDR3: TGTGCCAGCAGCTTATGGGGGCGCAGGTCGGGTCTAAGGCAAGAGACCCAGTACTTC.